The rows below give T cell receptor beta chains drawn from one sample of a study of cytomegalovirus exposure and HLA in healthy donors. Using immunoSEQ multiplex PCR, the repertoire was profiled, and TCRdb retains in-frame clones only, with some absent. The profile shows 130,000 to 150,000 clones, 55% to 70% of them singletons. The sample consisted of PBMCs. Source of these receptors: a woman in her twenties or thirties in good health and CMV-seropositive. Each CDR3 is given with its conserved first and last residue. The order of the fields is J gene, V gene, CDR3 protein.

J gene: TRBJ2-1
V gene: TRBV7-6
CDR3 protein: CASSLTPLGQGEQFF

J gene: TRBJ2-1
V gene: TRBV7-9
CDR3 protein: CASGERGSYNEQFF

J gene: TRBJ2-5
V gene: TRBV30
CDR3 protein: CAWSGATELQETQYF

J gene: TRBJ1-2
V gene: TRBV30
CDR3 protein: CAWSWRDGSGARRGYTF

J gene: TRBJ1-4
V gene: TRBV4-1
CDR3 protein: CASSQDWGQGILFF

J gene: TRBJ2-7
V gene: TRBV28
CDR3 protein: CASSLLAGAYEQYF

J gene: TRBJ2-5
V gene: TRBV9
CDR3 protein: CASSYGLAGGRETQYF

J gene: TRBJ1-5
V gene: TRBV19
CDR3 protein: CASIGGRYNQPQHF

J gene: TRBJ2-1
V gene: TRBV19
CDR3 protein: CASSSGQREVNEQFF

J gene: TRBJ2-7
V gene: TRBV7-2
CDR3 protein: CASSLGGTVSYEQYF

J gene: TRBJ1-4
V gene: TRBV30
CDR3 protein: CAWINHSGGGEKLFF

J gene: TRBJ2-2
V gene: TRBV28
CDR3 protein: CASAGTSGGTGELFF

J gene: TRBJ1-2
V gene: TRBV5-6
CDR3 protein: CASSLGSRYGYTF

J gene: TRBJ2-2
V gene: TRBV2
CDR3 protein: CASWTGAGGYTGELFF

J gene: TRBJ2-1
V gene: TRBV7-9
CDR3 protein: CASSSWGRDRHDSYNEQFF

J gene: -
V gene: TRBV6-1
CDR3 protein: CASSEVESSYEQYF

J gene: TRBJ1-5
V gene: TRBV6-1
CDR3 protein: CASLRGGSGQPQHF

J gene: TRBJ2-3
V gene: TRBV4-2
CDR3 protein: CASSQAGGLADTQYF

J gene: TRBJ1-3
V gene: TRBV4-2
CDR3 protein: CASSQGLGSRSSGNTIYF

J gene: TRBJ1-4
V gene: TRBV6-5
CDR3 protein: CASSYGGGSEKLFF

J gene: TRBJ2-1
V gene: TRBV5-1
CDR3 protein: CASSPEGRANEQFF

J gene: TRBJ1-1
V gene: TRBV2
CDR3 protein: CASSESGTEAFF

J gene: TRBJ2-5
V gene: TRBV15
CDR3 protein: CATSNTFLDRGDF